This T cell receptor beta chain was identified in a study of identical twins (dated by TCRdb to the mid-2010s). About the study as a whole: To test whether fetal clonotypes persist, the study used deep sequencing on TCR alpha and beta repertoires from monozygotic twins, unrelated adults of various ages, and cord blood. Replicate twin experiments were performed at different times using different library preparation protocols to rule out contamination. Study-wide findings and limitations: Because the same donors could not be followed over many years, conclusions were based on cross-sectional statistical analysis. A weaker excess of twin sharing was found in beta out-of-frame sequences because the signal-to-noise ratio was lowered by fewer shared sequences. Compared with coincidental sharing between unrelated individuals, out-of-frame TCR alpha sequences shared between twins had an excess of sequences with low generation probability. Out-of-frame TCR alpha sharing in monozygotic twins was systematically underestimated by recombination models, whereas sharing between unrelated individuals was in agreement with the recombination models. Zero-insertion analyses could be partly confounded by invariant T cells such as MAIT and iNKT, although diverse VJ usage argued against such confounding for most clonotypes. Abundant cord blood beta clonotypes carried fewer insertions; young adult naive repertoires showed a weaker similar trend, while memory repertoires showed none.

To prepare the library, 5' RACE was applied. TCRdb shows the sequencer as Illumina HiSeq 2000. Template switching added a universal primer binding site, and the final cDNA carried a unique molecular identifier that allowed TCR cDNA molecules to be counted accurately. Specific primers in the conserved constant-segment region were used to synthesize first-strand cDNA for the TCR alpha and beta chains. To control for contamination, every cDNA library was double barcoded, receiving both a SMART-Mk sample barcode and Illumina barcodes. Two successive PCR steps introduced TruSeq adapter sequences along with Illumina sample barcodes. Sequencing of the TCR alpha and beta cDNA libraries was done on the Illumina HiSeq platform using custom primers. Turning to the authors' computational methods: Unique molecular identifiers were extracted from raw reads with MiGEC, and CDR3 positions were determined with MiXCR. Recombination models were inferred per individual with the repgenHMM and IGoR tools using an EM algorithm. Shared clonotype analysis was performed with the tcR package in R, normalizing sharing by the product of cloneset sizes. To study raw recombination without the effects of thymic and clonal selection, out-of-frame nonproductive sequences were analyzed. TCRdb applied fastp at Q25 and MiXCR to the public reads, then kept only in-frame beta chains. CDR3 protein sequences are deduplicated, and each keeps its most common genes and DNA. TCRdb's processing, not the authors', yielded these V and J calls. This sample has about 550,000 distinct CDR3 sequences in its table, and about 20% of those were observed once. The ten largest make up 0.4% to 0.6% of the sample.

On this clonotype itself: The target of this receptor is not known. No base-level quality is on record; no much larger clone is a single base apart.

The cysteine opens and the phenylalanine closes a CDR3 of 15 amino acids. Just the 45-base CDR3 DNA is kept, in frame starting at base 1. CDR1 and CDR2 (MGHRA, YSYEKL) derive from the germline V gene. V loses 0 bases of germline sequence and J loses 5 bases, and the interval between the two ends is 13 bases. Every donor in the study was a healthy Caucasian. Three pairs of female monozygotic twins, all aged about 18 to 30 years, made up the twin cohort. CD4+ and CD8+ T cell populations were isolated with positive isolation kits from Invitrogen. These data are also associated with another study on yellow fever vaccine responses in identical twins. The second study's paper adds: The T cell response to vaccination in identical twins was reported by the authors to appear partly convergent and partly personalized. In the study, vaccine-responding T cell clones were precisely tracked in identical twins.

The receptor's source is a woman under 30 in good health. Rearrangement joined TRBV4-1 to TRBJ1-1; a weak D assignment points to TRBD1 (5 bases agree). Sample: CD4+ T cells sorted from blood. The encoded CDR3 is CASSQDGPGETEAFF. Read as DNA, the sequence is TGCGCCAGCAGCCAAGATGGCCCGGGGGAGACTGAAGCTTTCTTT.